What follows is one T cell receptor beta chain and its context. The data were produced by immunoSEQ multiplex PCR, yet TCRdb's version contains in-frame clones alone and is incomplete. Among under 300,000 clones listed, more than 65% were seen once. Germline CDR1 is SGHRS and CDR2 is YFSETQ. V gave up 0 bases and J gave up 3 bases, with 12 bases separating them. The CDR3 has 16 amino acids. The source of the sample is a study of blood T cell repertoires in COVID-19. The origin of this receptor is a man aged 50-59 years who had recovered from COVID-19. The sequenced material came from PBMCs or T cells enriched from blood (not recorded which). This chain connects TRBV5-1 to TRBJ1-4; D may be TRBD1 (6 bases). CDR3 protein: CASSLGVQGSNEKLFF. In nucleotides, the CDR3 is TGCGCCAGCAGCTTGGGGGTACAGGGCTCTAATGAAAAACTGTTTTTT.